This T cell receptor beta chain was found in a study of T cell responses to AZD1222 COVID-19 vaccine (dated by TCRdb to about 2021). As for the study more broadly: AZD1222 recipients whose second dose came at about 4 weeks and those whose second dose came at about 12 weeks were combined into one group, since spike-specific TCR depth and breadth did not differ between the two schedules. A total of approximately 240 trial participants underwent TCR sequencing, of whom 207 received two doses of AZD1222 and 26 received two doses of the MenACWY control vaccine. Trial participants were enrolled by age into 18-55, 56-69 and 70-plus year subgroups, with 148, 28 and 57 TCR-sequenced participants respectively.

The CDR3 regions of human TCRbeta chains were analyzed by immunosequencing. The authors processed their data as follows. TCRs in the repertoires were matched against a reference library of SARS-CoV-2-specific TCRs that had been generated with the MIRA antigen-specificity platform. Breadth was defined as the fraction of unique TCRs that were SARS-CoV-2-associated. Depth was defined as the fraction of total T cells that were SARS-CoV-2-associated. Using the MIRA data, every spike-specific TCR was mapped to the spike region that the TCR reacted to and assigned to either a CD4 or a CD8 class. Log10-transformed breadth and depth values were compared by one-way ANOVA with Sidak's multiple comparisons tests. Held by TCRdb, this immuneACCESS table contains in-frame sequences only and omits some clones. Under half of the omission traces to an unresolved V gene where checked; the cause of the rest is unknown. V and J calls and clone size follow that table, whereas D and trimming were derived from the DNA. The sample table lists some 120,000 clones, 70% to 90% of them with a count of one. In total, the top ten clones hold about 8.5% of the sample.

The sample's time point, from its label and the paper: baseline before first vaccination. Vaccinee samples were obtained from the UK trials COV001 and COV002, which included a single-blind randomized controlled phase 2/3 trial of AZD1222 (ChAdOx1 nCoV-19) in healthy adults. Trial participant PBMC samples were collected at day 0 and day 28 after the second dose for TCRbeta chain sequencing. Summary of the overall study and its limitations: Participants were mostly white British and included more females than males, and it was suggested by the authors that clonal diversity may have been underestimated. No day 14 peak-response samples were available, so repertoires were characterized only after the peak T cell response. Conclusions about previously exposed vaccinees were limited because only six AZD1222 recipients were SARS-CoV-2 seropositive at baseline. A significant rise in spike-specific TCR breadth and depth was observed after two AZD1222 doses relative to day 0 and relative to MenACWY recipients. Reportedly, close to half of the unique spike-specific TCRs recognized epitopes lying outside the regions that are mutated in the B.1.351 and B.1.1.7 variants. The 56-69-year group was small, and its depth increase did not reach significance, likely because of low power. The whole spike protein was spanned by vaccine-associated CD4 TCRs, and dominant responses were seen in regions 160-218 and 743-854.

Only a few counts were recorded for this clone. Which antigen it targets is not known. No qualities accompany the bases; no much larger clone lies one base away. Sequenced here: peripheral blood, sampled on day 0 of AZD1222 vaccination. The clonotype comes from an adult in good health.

The DNA sequence is given as TGTGCTAGTGGTTTCCACGGCGGGAGGAACTATATGAGGACCGGGGAGCTGTTTTTT. This encodes CASGFHGGRNYMRTGELFF. Recombination connected TRBV12-5 to TRBJ2-2; 8 central nucleotides agree with TRBD2. The germline V gene supplies CDR1 LGHNT and CDR2 FRNRAP. Its CDR3 holds 19 amino acids, cysteine through phenylalanine. The entry retains the CDR3 DNA only, 57 bases that are in frame from base 1. V is trimmed back by 3 bases and J by 5 bases, and the junction contains 17 bases that no gene match accounts for.